This T cell receptor (beta chain) was captured by sequencing in a study of T cells expressing NK-cell markers. Overall study context: Serological testing identified most of the eight sequenced donors as HCMV-seropositive and one as seronegative. The study's findings and limits: Once again these clonotypes came out on top in the CD3+CD56-NKG2C+ fraction of several donors. Expanded clones of NKG2C+ T cells had an unclear HCMV specificity.

5'RACE template switching with UMIs produced the TCR beta cDNA. Reprocessing the 5' RACE reads, TCRdb reports a single entry for every CDR3 protein and omits DNA. Found here are about 390,000 distinct CDR3 sequences; the top ten clones hold around 11%. From germline, CDR1 is SGHRS and CDR2 YFSETQ. The CDR3 is 17 amino acids. In regard to this clonotype: Its antigen is still unknown.

V usage is TRBV5-1 and J usage is TRBJ2-3; checking the TCRdb D call of TRBD1 is not possible without DNA. The source of this sequence is a woman between 50 and 59 years old in good health. The sequencing input was blood T cells: a sorted CD56 or NKG2C T cell subset, CD4+ or CD8+ T cells, or bulk PBMC T cells (not recorded which). CDR3 loop: CASSLGGTDKFTDTQYF.